Listed here is a single T cell receptor beta chain. What it binds is unknown. Unmatched junction bases numbered 12, after V lost 7 bases and J lost 7 bases. CDR1 is MNHEY and CDR2 is SVGAGI in the germline V gene. CDR3 length: 15 amino acids. This record belongs to a study of T cells in localized non-small cell lung cancer. Study-level results: Within adjacent lung there appeared a median approximately 60 of the top 100 tumor clones. Multi-region tumor sequencing was not done, so intratumor heterogeneity could not be excluded. Adjacent uninvolved lung tissue had the highest T cell clonality, exceeding tumor.

The assay was immunoSEQ multiplex PCR, and TCRdb's table has in-frame clones only and misses some. The sample has approximately 25,000 clones; 90% are singletons. The rearrangement uses TRBV6-5 and TRBJ2-1, with TRBD2 matching 8 bases. The sample here was peripheral blood, taken before any cancer treatment. The origin of this receptor is a woman between 35 and 70 years old with stage I lung adenocarcinoma. Here the CDR3 DNA reads TGTGCCAGCATCCCCTCGAGCGGGAGTCGGAATGAGCAGTTCTTC. Its translation is CASIPSSGSRNEQFF.